This T cell receptor beta chain appears in the sequencing data of a study of molecular identifiers for immune sequencing clone quantification. Naive CD8 library inputs spanned roughly 17,000 to 1,100,000 sorted cells and 10%, 30% or 50% RNA. This clonotype has a count of ten or more. TCRdb ran MiXCR on the PCR reads and lists one entry per CDR3 protein. The sample includes about 510,000 distinct CDR3 sequences, about 22% of them seen just once. The source material was naive CD8+ T cells from blood, with Jurkat cell RNA spiked in. Subset indicated: FACS-sorted CD8+CD4-CCR7+CD45RA+ naive T cells. The TCR was taken from a human donor in good health. Some libraries in this study had Jurkat cell RNA spiked in.

In DNA form, the CDR3 reads TGTGCCAGCAGTTACGGTCTTGGGCCCAATTCACCCCTCCACTTT. Encoded protein: CASSYGLGPNSPLHF. The chain uses TRBV6-5 and TRBJ1-6; D gene ambiguous. Trimming left V 2 bases short and J 7 bases short, with 12 bases between. This CDR3 comprises 15 residues. Germline V gives CDR1 MNHEY, CDR2 SVGAGI.